Reported below is one TCR beta chain. The germline V gene has CDR1 SGHNT and CDR2 YENEEA. V gave up 3 bases and J gave up 7 bases, with 9 bases separating them. CDR3 size: 13 residues. This entry comes from a study of T-cell memory formation after mild COVID-19. TCRdb recomputed calls from the 5' RACE reads with MiXCR, one row per CDR3 protein. There are about 320,000 distinct CDR3 sequences in the sample; approximately 14% occur only once, and 21% lies in the top ten. The source is a man aged 18 to 35 who had mild COVID-19 (a few samples of this study predate the infection). Cell type and time point are not known. The rearrangement joins TRBV11-3 to TRBJ2-2; no firm D call. The sample comprised PBMCs or a T cell subset sorted from them (not recorded which). Here the CDR3 reads CASSLSDGGELFF. CDR3 in DNA: TGTGCCAGCAGCTTGTCGGACGGCGGGGAGCTGTTTTTT.